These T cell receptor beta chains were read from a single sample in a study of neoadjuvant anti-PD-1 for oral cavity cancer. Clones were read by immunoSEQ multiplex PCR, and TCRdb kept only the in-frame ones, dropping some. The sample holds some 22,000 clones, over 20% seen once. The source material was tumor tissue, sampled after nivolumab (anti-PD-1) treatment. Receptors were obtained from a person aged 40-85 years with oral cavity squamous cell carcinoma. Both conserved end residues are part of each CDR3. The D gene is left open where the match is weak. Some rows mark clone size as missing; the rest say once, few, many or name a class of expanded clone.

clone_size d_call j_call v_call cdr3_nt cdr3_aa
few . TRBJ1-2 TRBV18 TGTGCCAGCTCACCATCCCCGGACGGAGGGAAGGGCTACACCTTC CASSPSPDGGKGYTF
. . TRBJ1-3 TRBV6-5 TGTGCCAGCAGGACTCCGGTTAGCTCTGGAAACACCATATATTTT CASRTPVSSGNTIYF
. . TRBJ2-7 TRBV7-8 TGTGCCAGCAGCAACCGCCGGGTCTACGAGCAGTACTTC CASSNRRVYEQYF
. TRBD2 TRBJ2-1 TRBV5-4 TGTGCCAGCAGCTCCCCCGGGACTAGGGCCTACAATGAGCAGTTCTTC CASSSPGTRAYNEQFF
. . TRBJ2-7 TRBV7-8 TGTGCCAGCAGCTTAGGGCAGGGGTTTTACGAGCAGTACTTC CASSLGQGFYEQYF
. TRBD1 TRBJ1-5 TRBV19 TGTGCCAGTAGTACAACAGGGGGCGGTCAGCCCCAGCATTTT CASSTTGGGQPQHF
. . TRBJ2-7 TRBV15 TGTGCCACCAGCAGAGATTTTCGGGCAGCCTACGAGCAGTACTTC CATSRDFRAAYEQYF
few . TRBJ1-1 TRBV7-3 TGTGCCAGCAGCTTAAGGGAGGGACTGGAAGCTTTCTTT CASSLREGLEAFF
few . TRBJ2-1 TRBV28 TGTGCCAGCAGTTTGTTTAGCGCCCCGCAGAATGAGCAGTTCTTC CASSLFSAPQNEQFF
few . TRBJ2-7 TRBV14 TGTGCCAGCAGCCAATTTGTCGGGAGCCTTCCCTACGAGCAGTACTTC CASSQFVGSLPYEQYF
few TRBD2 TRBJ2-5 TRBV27 TGTGCCAGCAGATTAAAGTCCGGGACTAGACAAGAGACCCAGTACTTC CASRLKSGTRQETQYF
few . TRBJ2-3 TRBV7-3 TGTGCCAGCAGCTTACGACGGCGGGCAACCCACACAGATACGCAGTATTTT CASSLRRRATHTDTQYF
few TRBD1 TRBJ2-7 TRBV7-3 TGTGCCAGCAGCGCCAGGGACAGGGGATCCTACGAGCAGTACTTC CASSARDRGSYEQYF
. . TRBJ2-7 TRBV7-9 TGCGCCAGCAGCCTGTTTCCCTACGAGCAGTACTTC CASSLFPYEQYF
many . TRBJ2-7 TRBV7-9 TGTGCCAGCAGCCTCAGGGGCGGAGAATACGAGCAGTACTTC CASSLRGGEYEQYF
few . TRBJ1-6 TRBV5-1 TGCGCCAGCAGCTTGGATGGACATAGTAATTCACCCCTCCACTTT CASSLDGHSNSPLHF
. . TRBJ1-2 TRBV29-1 TGCAGCGCTACGGACGGCGGTTTGTCTGGCTACACCTTC CSATDGGLSGYTF
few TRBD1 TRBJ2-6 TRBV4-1 TGCGCCAGCAGCCAAGGGCGGGACAGGGGGAAAGTTGGGGCCAACGTCCTGACTTTC CASSQGRDRGKVGANVLTF
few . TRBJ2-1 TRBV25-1 TGTGCCAGCAGGTCAGGGATGGGCAACGGTGAGCAGTTCTTC CASRSGMGNGEQFF
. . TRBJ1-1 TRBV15 TGTGCCACCCGCACAGGGTGGGCGAACACTGAAGCTTTCTTT CATRTGWANTEAFF
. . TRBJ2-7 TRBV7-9 TGTGCCAGCAGCTTAGCCGGAGCGGGTACTCCCTACGAGCAGTACTTC CASSLAGAGTPYEQYF
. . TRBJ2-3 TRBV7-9 TGTGCCAGCAGCTTAGTCATAGATACGCAGTATTTT CASSLVIDTQYF
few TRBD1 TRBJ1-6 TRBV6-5 TGTGCCAGCAGTCAGGGAGGACAGGGAAAACTCCACTTT CASSQGGQGKLHF
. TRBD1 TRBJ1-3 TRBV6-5 TGTGCCAGCAGTTACTCGGGACAGGGGGCTGGAAACACCATATATTTT CASSYSGQGAGNTIYF
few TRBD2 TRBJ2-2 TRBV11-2 TGTGCCAGCAGCCCCCCGGCTAGCGGGAGCGGCACCGGGGAGCTGTTTTTT CASSPPASGSGTGELFF
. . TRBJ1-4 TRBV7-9 TGTGCCAGCAGCCCAGGATATACTAATGAAAAACTGTTTTTT CASSPGYTNEKLFF
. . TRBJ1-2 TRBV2 TGTGCCAGCCTCAGATCTAGAGGCTACACCTTC CASLRSRGYTF
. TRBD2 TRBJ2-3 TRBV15 TGTGCCACCAGCAGTGGAGCGGGAGGATTAGATACGCAGTATTTT CATSSGAGGLDTQYF
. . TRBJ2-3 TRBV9 TGTGCCAGCAGCGTAGCCGGGATTGTAGATACGCAGTATTTT CASSVAGIVDTQYF
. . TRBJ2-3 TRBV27 TGTGCCAGCAGTTTAAAACCTACGAGGGGGGATACGCAGTATTTT CASSLKPTRGDTQYF
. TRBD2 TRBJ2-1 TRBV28 TGTGCCAGCAGTTCAGCGGGAGGGGCCAATGAGCAGTTCTTC CASSSAGGANEQFF
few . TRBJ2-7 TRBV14 TGTGCCAGCAGCCAAGGGCCAAGGGAGCAGTACTTC CASSQGPREQYF
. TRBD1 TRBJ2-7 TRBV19 TGTGCCAGTAGTGAGTGGGCAGGGGGTTCCTACGAGCAGTACTTC CASSEWAGGSYEQYF
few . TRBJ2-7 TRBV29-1 TGCAGCGTTGCAACAGGGTACGGCTACGAGCAGTACTTC CSVATGYGYEQYF
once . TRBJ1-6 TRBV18 TGTGCCAGCTCACTATCAGGTCTCTCCTATAATTCACCCCTCCACTTT CASSLSGLSYNSPLHF
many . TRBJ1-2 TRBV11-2 TGTGCCAGCAGCTTAGTCCCAGGCCACTATGGCTACACCTTC CASSLVPGHYGYTF
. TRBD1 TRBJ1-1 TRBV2 TGTGCCAGCAGTCGGGACAGGGGGAACACTGAAGCTTTCTTT CASSRDRGNTEAFF
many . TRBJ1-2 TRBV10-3 TGTGCCATCAGACAGGGATTAGGAGGCTACACCTTC CAIRQGLGGYTF
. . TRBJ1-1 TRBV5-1 TGCGCCAGCAGCTTGATCGCAGGGAGCACTGAAGCTTTCTTT CASSLIAGSTEAFF
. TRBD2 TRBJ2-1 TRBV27 TGTGCCAGCAGTTCTAGCGGGAGTTTCGGGGACAATGAGCAGTTCTTC CASSSSGSFGDNEQFF
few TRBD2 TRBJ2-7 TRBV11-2 TGTGCCAGCAGCTTAGTAGCGGGAGGTACCTACGAGCAGTACTTC CASSLVAGGTYEQYF
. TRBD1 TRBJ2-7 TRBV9 TGTGCCAGCAGCGTATACGGGACAGGGGCTTACGAGCAGTACTTC CASSVYGTGAYEQYF
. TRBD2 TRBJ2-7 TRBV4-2 TGTGCCAGCAGCCAAGAGTTAGCTAGCGGGAGGGCTTACGAGCAGTACTTC CASSQELASGRAYEQYF
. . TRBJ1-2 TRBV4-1 TGCGCCAGCAGCCAGACAGATACGGGCTATGGCTACACCTTC CASSQTDTGYGYTF
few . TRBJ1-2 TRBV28 TGTGCCAGCAGTCCCCCCAACAGTTATGGCTACACCTTC CASSPPNSYGYTF